The sample holds one count of the clone carrying this T cell receptor (beta chain). PCR used 60 Vbeta primers and 13 Jbeta primers. Assay: immunoSEQ multiplex PCR; the TCRdb copy retains only in-frame clones and omits some. The table shows approximately 200,000 clones, with over 65% occurring only once. The source of the sample is a study of cytomegalovirus exposure and HLA in healthy donors. Sequenced: PBMCs. This TCR came from a boy between 2 and 10 years old in good health and CMV-seronegative.

CDR3 coding DNA: TGTGCCAGCAGTTACGCCGGGACTGTTTACAATGAGCAGTTCTTC. Protein sequence: CASSYAGTVYNEQFF. The J gene is TRBJ2-1, the V gene TRBV6-5; the D gene is possibly TRBD2 (6 bases). V shed 2 bases and J shed 4 bases, with 12 bases lying between them. Per the germline V gene, CDR1 is MNHEY and CDR2 is SVGAGI. The CDR3 is made up of 15 amino acids.